This T cell receptor (beta chain) originates from a study of T-cell reconstitution after alpha-beta-depleted transplantation in children. Germline V lookup: CDR1 SGHDN, CDR2 FVKESK. The length of the CDR3 is 15 residues. Comment on this clonotype: This may be a read error: a much more frequent sequence differs by one nucleotide.

A TCRbeta library incorporating unique molecular identifiers was prepared. TCRdb ran MiXCR on the PCR reads and lists one entry per CDR3 protein. The table shows about 590,000 distinct CDR3 sequences, with approximately 13% occurring only once. The genes are TRBV14 and TRBJ2-1, with D tentatively TRBD2 (6 bases). This clonotype originated in a male patient younger than 18 who had a stem cell transplant for acute myeloid leukemia, so the T cells may come from the graft donor. The sequencing here drew on PBMCs, mostly from graft donor cells, taken 360 days after TCRalphabeta/CD19-depleted stem cell transplant. The CDR3 reads CASSPLAVSYNERFF. For the CDR3, the DNA is TGTGCCAGCAGCCCACTAGCAGTTTCCTACAATGAGCGGTTCTTC.